These T cell receptor beta chains were read from a single sample in a study of blood T cell repertoires in COVID-19. The assay was immunoSEQ multiplex PCR, and TCRdb's table has in-frame clones only and misses some. The table includes about 210,000 clones, roughly four fifths detected once. Specimen: PBMCs or T cells enriched from blood (not recorded which). The receptors originated from a man aged 35 to 55 who had recovered from COVID-19. Both conserved end residues are part of each CDR3. A D gene is named only where the DNA matches it firmly. Clone size is given for some rows only: seen once, a few or many times, or a class if the clone is expanded.

d_call: NA; clone_size: NA; v_call: TRBV6-6; j_call: TRBJ1-1; cdr3_aa: CASSYVQALNTEAFF; cdr3_nt: TGTGCCAGCAGTTACGTACAGGCCCTGAACACTGAAGCTTTCTTT
d_call: TRBD1; clone_size: NA; v_call: TRBV2; j_call: TRBJ2-5; cdr3_aa: CASGDRVAVRETQYF; cdr3_nt: TGTGCCAGCGGGGACAGGGTAGCGGTACGGGAGACCCAGTACTTC
d_call: TRBD1; clone_size: NA; v_call: TRBV5-8; j_call: TRBJ1-1; cdr3_aa: CASSPLQGALNTEAFF; cdr3_nt: TGTGCCAGCAGCCCGTTACAGGGGGCGCTTAACACTGAAGCTTTCTTT
d_call: NA; clone_size: NA; v_call: TRBV15; j_call: TRBJ1-2; cdr3_aa: CATSSRPNYGYTF; cdr3_nt: TGTGCCACCAGCAGCAGGCCCAACTATGGCTACACCTTC
d_call: TRBD2; clone_size: NA; v_call: TRBV7-2; j_call: TRBJ2-3; cdr3_aa: CASSLVLATDTQYF; cdr3_nt: TGTGCCAGCAGCTTAGTACTAGCGACAGATACGCAGTATTTT
d_call: TRBD2; clone_size: few; v_call: TRBV19; j_call: TRBJ2-1; cdr3_aa: CASSSGAGVVFEQFF; cdr3_nt: TGTGCCAGTAGTAGTGGAGCGGGAGTAGTGTTTGAGCAGTTCTTC
d_call: TRBD1; clone_size: once; v_call: TRBV5-4; j_call: TRBJ2-1; cdr3_aa: CASSNTGTGYNEQFF; cdr3_nt: TGTGCCAGCAGCAATACCGGGACAGGCTACAATGAGCAGTTCTTC
d_call: TRBD2; clone_size: NA; v_call: TRBV7-3; j_call: TRBJ2-2; cdr3_aa: CASSSSSGSPGLFF; cdr3_nt: TGTGCCAGCAGCTCCAGTAGCGGGAGCCCGGGGCTGTTTTTT
d_call: TRBD2; clone_size: NA; v_call: TRBV2; j_call: TRBJ2-1; cdr3_aa: CASRLTSGRGNEQFF; cdr3_nt: TGTGCCAGCAGGCTGACTAGCGGGAGGGGAAATGAGCAGTTCTTC
d_call: TRBD2; clone_size: NA; v_call: TRBV5-4; j_call: TRBJ2-2; cdr3_aa: CASSRSLAGGPGGELFF; cdr3_nt: TGTGCCAGCAGCCGTTCATTAGCGGGGGGGCCTGGCGGGGAGCTGTTTTTT
d_call: NA; clone_size: NA; v_call: TRBV19; j_call: TRBJ1-1; cdr3_aa: CASSRGQGLRGTEAFF; cdr3_nt: TGTGCCAGTAGTAGGGGGCAGGGCCTACGGGGCACTGAAGCTTTCTTT
d_call: NA; clone_size: NA; v_call: TRBV10-3; j_call: TRBJ1-1; cdr3_aa: CAISEWQNTEAFF; cdr3_nt: TGTGCCATCAGTGAGTGGCAGAACACTGAAGCTTTCTTT
d_call: NA; clone_size: NA; v_call: TRBV6-6; j_call: TRBJ1-1; cdr3_aa: CASSLRVEMNTEAFF; cdr3_nt: TGTGCCAGCAGTTTGAGAGTTGAGATGAACACTGAAGCTTTCTTT
d_call: TRBD1; clone_size: many; v_call: TRBV29-1; j_call: TRBJ1-6; cdr3_aa: CSVLTTGTGGSPLHF; cdr3_nt: TGCAGCGTCCTAACAACTGGGACAGGGGGTTCACCCCTCCACTTT
d_call: NA; clone_size: few; v_call: TRBV5-4; j_call: TRBJ2-7; cdr3_aa: CASSLGGSDEQYF; cdr3_nt: TGTGCCAGCAGCTTAGGGGGAAGTGACGAGCAGTACTTC
d_call: NA; clone_size: NA; v_call: TRBV18; j_call: TRBJ1-5; cdr3_aa: CASSPAQQLAGYRASQHF; cdr3_nt: TGTGCCAGCTCACCAGCCCAGCAACTCGCCGGGTACAGGGCGTCCCAGCATTTT
d_call: NA; clone_size: NA; v_call: TRBV11-2; j_call: TRBJ1-4; cdr3_aa: CASSSTFLRTLGEKLFF; cdr3_nt: TGTGCCAGCAGCTCCACTTTTCTTCGGACTCTGGGGGAAAAACTGTTTTTT
d_call: NA; clone_size: few; v_call: TRBV7-3; j_call: TRBJ2-7; cdr3_aa: CASSPTGSYEQYF; cdr3_nt: TGTGCCAGCAGCCCCACAGGCTCCTACGAGCAGTACTTC
d_call: TRBD1; clone_size: NA; v_call: TRBV19; j_call: TRBJ2-7; cdr3_aa: CASSASGTGTYEQYF; cdr3_nt: TGTGCCAGTAGTGCCTCCGGGACAGGGACCTACGAGCAGTACTTC
d_call: TRBD2; clone_size: NA; v_call: TRBV6-5; j_call: TRBJ2-5; cdr3_aa: CASRPSGLARETQYF; cdr3_nt: TGTGCCAGCAGGCCTTCGGGACTAGCGAGGGAGACCCAGTACTTC
d_call: NA; clone_size: NA; v_call: TRBV7-6; j_call: TRBJ1-1; cdr3_aa: CASSPEGHIYGEAFF; cdr3_nt: TGTGCCAGCAGCCCCGAGGGCCACATATATGGCGAAGCTTTCTTT
d_call: TRBD2; clone_size: few; v_call: TRBV7-2; j_call: TRBJ2-1; cdr3_aa: CASSLASGRVNEQFF; cdr3_nt: TGTGCCAGCAGCTTAGCTAGCGGGAGGGTCAATGAGCAGTTCTTC
d_call: TRBD1; clone_size: few; v_call: TRBV5-1; j_call: TRBJ1-4; cdr3_aa: CASSIGQVLPNEKLFF; cdr3_nt: TGCGCCAGCAGCATAGGACAGGTTCTCCCGAATGAAAAACTGTTTTTT
d_call: NA; clone_size: few; v_call: TRBV5-5; j_call: TRBJ1-6; cdr3_aa: CASGANGNSPLHF; cdr3_nt: TGTGCCAGTGGGGCCAACGGGAATTCACCCCTCCACTTT
d_call: TRBD1; clone_size: once; v_call: TRBV2; j_call: TRBJ1-2; cdr3_aa: CASRQTGGSGYTF; cdr3_nt: TGTGCCAGCAGACAAACAGGGGGGTCTGGCTACACCTTC
d_call: NA; clone_size: NA; v_call: TRBV19; j_call: TRBJ1-5; cdr3_aa: CASTQGFYSNQPQHF; cdr3_nt: TGTGCCAGCACCCAGGGCTTCTACAGCAATCAGCCCCAGCATTTT
d_call: NA; clone_size: NA; v_call: TRBV7-2; j_call: TRBJ2-1; cdr3_aa: CASSLVSGGGSRNEQFF; cdr3_nt: TGTGCCAGCAGCCTGGTGTCCGGGGGCGGGAGTCGGAATGAGCAGTTCTTC
d_call: NA; clone_size: NA; v_call: TRBV7-9; j_call: TRBJ1-2; cdr3_aa: CASSLPGYYGYTF; cdr3_nt: TGTGCCAGCAGCTTACCAGGGTACTATGGCTACACCTTC
d_call: NA; clone_size: NA; v_call: TRBV4-1; j_call: TRBJ1-1; cdr3_aa: CASSQEVGRGNTEAFF; cdr3_nt: TGCGCCAGCAGCCAAGAGGTGGGAAGGGGGAACACTGAAGCTTTCTTT
d_call: NA; clone_size: few; v_call: TRBV3-1/TRBV3-2; j_call: TRBJ2-5; cdr3_aa: CASSQERGGETQYF; cdr3_nt: TGTGCCAGCAGCCAAGAAAGGGGCGGAGAGACCCAGTACTTC
d_call: TRBD1; clone_size: NA; v_call: TRBV15; j_call: TRBJ2-7; cdr3_aa: CATSFSTGASYEQYF; cdr3_nt: TGTGCCACCAGTTTTTCGACAGGGGCTTCTTATGAGCAGTACTTC
d_call: NA; clone_size: once; v_call: TRBV11-1; j_call: TRBJ1-1; cdr3_aa: CASSLALNTEAFF; cdr3_nt: TGTGCCAGCAGCTTGGCCTTGAACACTGAAGCTTTCTTT
d_call: NA; clone_size: NA; v_call: TRBV7-9; j_call: TRBJ1-1; cdr3_aa: CASSLVEKRNTEAFF; cdr3_nt: TGTGCCAGCAGCTTAGTCGAGAAGAGGAACACTGAAGCTTTCTTT
d_call: TRBD1; clone_size: few; v_call: TRBV19; j_call: TRBJ2-2; cdr3_aa: CASSIGTGVTGELFF; cdr3_nt: TGTGCCAGTAGTATAGGGACAGGGGTTACCGGGGAGCTGTTTTTT
d_call: NA; clone_size: NA; v_call: TRBV3-1/TRBV3-2; j_call: TRBJ1-1; cdr3_aa: CASSQGRLGEAFF; cdr3_nt: TGTGCCAGCAGCCAGGGGAGATTGGGGGAAGCTTTCTTT